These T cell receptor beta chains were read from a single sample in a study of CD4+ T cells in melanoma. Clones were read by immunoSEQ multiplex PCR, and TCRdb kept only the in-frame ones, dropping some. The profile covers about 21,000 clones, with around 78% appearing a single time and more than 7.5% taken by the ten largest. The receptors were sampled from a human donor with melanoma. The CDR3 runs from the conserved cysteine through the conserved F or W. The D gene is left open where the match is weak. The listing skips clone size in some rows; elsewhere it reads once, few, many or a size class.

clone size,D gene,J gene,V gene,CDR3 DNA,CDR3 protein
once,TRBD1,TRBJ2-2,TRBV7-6,TGTGCCAGCAGCCTACAACCCGGGACAGGGCGTACCGGGGAGCTGTTTTTT,CASSLQPGTGRTGELFF
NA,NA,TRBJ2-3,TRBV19,TGTGCCAGTAGTTTAAAAGGCAGAGGGGGATCCACAGATACGCAGTATTTT,CASSLKGRGGSTDTQYF
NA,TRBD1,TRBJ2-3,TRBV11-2,TGTGCCAGCAGCATCAACAGGGGGAAAAAAAGCACAGATACGCAGTATTTT,CASSINRGKKSTDTQYF
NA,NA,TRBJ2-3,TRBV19,TGTGCCAGTAAACAAGGGCTGGCAGATACGCAGTATTTT,CASKQGLADTQYF
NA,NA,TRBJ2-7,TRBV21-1,TGTGCCAGCAGCAAAGGTCGGGGAAAGTACGAGCAGTACTTC,CASSKGRGKYEQYF
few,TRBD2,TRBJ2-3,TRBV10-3,TGTGCCATCGCCCTAGCGGATACCACAGATACGCAGTATTTT,CAIALADTTDTQYF
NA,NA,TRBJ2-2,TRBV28,TGTGCCAGCGCACAAACAGGGCGGAGGAGGTGGACCGGGGAGCTGTTTTTT,CASAQTGRRRWTGELFF
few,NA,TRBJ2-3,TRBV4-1,TGCGCCAGCAGCCTGGGGGGATCAATTACGCAGTATTTT,CASSLGGSITQYF
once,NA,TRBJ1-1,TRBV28,TGTGCCAGCAGTTTAGGGTACCAGGGATGGCAAGCTTTCTTT,CASSLGYQGWQAFF
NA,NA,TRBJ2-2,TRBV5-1,TGCGCCAGCAGCTTGGCTGGTGTCACCGGGGAGCTGTTTTTT,CASSLAGVTGELFF
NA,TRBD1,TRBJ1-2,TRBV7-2,TGTGCCAGCAGCAGGCAAGGGGGCCGGTATGGCTACACCTTC,CASSRQGGRYGYTF
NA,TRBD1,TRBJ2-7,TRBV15,TGTGCCACCAGCAGGGGCGGGACAGGACACTACGAGCAGTACTTC,CATSRGGTGHYEQYF
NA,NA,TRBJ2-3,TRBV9,TGTGCCAGCAGCGGGGGGGCGTCGTCAAACACAGATACGCAGTATTTT,CASSGGASSNTDTQYF
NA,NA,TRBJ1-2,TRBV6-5,TGTGCCAGCAGTTACTCGACAGGCCGGGGTGGCTACACCTTC,CASSYSTGRGGYTF
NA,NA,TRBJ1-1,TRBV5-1,TGCGCCAGCAGGTTGGGGGCGCAGATGAACACTGAAGCTTTCTTT,CASRLGAQMNTEAFF
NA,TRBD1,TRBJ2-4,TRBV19,TGTGCCAGTAGTCGGAGGGGGACAGGGGGCAAAAACATTCAGTACTTC,CASSRRGTGGKNIQYF
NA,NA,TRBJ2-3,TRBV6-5,TGTGCCAGCCGAAGGGGGGATACGCAGTATTTT,CASRRGDTQYF
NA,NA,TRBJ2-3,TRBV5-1,TGCGCCAGCAGCCTGGGACAAGCGGAAGGTACGCAGTATTTT,CASSLGQAEGTQYF
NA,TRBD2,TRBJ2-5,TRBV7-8,TGTGCCAGCAGCTTTAGTCTGCGGGAGACGAAAGAGACCCAGTACTTC,CASSFSLRETKETQYF
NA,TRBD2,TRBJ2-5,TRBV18,TGTGCCAGCTCGCCTGGACTAGCAGAAGAGACCCAGTACTTC,CASSPGLAEETQYF